What follows describes a single T cell receptor beta chain. This sample is part of a study of blood T cell repertoires in COVID-19. Assay: immunoSEQ multiplex PCR; the TCRdb copy retains only in-frame clones and omits some. The sample holds about 75,000 clones, 79% seen once. The ends were cut back, 1 base at V and 7 bases at J, with 15 bases in the middle. This CDR3 is built from 15 residues. Germline V CDR1 and CDR2: SGHRS, YFSETQ. Sequencing was carried out using peripheral blood. V and J are TRBV5-1 and TRBJ1-5; D possibly corresponds to TRBD1 (5 bases). The TCR comes from a woman of 80 years or more with active or convalescent COVID-19. CDR3 sequence (DNA): TGCGCCAGCAGCTTGTCGGCGGGGGACGGGCAGCCCCAGCATTTT. Translated: CASSLSAGDGQPQHF.